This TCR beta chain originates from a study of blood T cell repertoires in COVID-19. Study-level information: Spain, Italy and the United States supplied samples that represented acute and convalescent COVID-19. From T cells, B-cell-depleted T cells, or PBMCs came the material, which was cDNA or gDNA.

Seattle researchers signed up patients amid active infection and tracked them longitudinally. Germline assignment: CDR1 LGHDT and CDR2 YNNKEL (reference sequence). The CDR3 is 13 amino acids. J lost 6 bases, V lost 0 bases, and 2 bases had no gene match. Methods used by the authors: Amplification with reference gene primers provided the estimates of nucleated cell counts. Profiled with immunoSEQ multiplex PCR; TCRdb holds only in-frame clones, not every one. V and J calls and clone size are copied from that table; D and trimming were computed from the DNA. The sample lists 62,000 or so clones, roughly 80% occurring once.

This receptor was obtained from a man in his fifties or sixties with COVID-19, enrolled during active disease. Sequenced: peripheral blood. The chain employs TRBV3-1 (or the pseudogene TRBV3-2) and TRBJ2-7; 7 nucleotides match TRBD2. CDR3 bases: TGTGCCAGCAGCCAAGATTGGGGGGGCGAGCAGTACTTC. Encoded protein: CASSQDWGGEQYF.